These 23 T cell receptor beta chains were all obtained from the same sample, sequenced in a study of identical twins' blood T cells. One entry per CDR3 protein results from TCRdb running MiXCR on the 5' RACE reads. The sample contains a few hundred thousand distinct CDR3 sequences, more than 25% of which appear only once. Sequencing used PBMCs. The receptors come from a woman aged 18 to 55 in good health.

The chain uses TRBV5-6 and TRBJ1-1; no firm D call. The V end was cut by 5 bases, the J end by 11 bases, with 16 bases between. The CDR3 totals 12 residues. Germline V gene lookup returns CDR1 SGHDT and CDR2 YYEEEE. Here the CDR3 DNA reads TGTGCCAGCAGTCCCGGGTCCGGTGACGCTTTCTTT. Protein: CASSPGSGDAFF.

The V gene is TRBV19, the J gene TRBJ1-1, with 7 positions matching TRBD1. Germline lookup yields CDR1 LNHDA and CDR2 SQIVND (reference sequence). The junction had 10 bases not matched to a gene; V was cut back by 7 bases and J by 5 bases. This CDR3 region has 14 residues. The CDR3: CASTRDRVGTEAFF. The CDR3 DNA follows: TGTGCCAGTACCCGCGACAGGGTTGGGACTGAAGCTTTCTTT.

The V and J genes are TRBV5-1 and TRBJ2-1; TRBD1 is a possible D gene (6 bases). Germline V gives CDR1 SGHRS, CDR2 YFSETQ. The CDR3 totals 14 residues. Trimming removed 4 bases at V and 6 bases at J, with 14 bases between. The CDR3 protein is CASSLQDRPNEQFF. As DNA, the CDR3 is TGCGCCAGCAGCCTTCAAGACAGGCCCAATGAGCAGTTCTTC.

The chain couples TRBV11-1 to TRBJ1-2; no clear D gene. V was trimmed by 6 bases and J by 8 bases, leaving 16 bases between them. This CDR3 has 13 amino acids. Germline assignment: CDR1 SGHAT and CDR2 FQDESV (reference sequence). CDR3 sequence: CASSHDQSGGYTF. As DNA, the CDR3 is TGTGCCAGCAGTCATGACCAATCGGGGGGCTACACCTTC.

This clonotype showed up many times. The V call is TRBV6-2 or TRBV6-3, the J call TRBJ2-7; the D gene is possibly TRBD1 (6 bases). The CDR3 is made up of 16 amino acids. Trimming pared 1 base from V and 3 bases from J, leaving 16 bases between. CDR1 is MNHEY, CDR2 SVGEGT, per germline. The CDR3 DNA follows: TGTGCCAGCAGTTACTTAAACAGGGAAGGGATCTACGAGCAGTACTTC. It is translated as CASSYLNREGIYEQYF.

The V and J genes are TRBV7-8 and TRBJ1-2; no clear D. In germline, CDR1 is SGHVS, CDR2 FQNEAQ. V was shortened by 5 bases and J by 2 bases, with 3 bases between the two germline ends. The CDR3 is 11 amino acids. In DNA form, the CDR3 reads TGTGCCAGCAGCGAGAACTATGGCTACACCTTC. Encoded protein: CASSENYGYTF. Variable domain in full (rest from reference TRBV7-8 and TRBJ1-2): GAGVSQSPRYKVAKRGQDVALRCDPISGHVSLFWYQQALGQGPEFLTYFQNEAQLDKSGLPSDRFFAERPEGSVSTLKIQRTQQEDSAVYLCASSENYGYTFGSGTRLTVV.

This clonotype was detected only a few times. The gene calls are TRBV5-1 and TRBJ2-2; perhaps D is TRBD1 or TRBD2 (5 bases each). The germline V and J ends were trimmed by 3 bases and 2 bases, with 14 bases remaining between them. CDR1 is SGHRS, CDR2 YFSETQ, per germline. The CDR3 is made up of 16 amino acids. CDR3 region: CASSSLRGENTGELFF. The DNA of the CDR3 is TGCGCCAGCAGCTCCTTAAGAGGGGAAAACACCGGGGAGCTGTTTTTT.

V usage is TRBV29-1 and J usage is TRBJ2-1, with a weak D call TRBD2 (5 bases). Per the germline V gene, CDR1 is SQVTM and CDR2 is ANQGSEA. V was trimmed by 3 bases and J by 4 bases, leaving 13 bases between them. The CDR3 runs to 14 residues. The CDR3 nucleotides read TGCAGCGTTGATTACACGGGGAGTTACAATGAGCAGTTCTTC. Protein sequence: CSVDYTGSYNEQFF.

Remarks on this clonotype: An end of the junction differs from the germline gene, which may be a read error. The chain recombines TRBV9 with TRBJ2-5; D is ambiguous. Germline V CDR1 and CDR2: SGDLS, YYNGEE. The CDR3 runs to 14 residues. The CDR3 coding sequence is TGTGCCAACAGCGTAGAGGCGATCCAAGAGACCCAGTACTTC. Protein: CANSVEAIQETQYF.

This clonotype has only a few counts. The chain recombines TRBV7-2 with TRBJ1-2, with D hard to call. This CDR3 is 13 amino acids long. The ends were cut back, 8 bases at V and 0 bases at J, with 10 bases in the middle. Germline V lookup: CDR1 SGHTA, CDR2 FQGNSA. The DNA for the CDR3 is TGTGCCAGCTCTACCCCCACTAACTATGGCTACACCTTC. Translated: CASSTPTNYGYTF.

This clonotype was counted between two and nine times. This chain links TRBV10-2 with TRBJ2-7; D may be TRBD2 (5 bases). The V end was cut by 5 bases, the J end by 0 bases, with 14 bases between. This CDR3 has 15 amino acids. The V gene's germline CDR1 is WSHSY and CDR2 SAAADI. DNA of the CDR3: TGCGCCAGCAGTCCGTCGACGGGGTTCTCCTACGAGCAGTACTTC. Protein: CASSPSTGFSYEQYF.

The rearrangement joins TRBV19 to TRBJ2-7; D is uncertain. This CDR3 spans 14 amino acids. Per germline, CDR1 LNHDA and CDR2 SQIVND (reference sequence). V was clipped by 3 bases and J by 2 bases, with 11 bases between them. The CDR3 DNA is TGTGCCAGTAGTATGTCTGGGCGCACCTACGAGCAGTACTTC. It codes for CASSMSGRTYEQYF.

This clonotype was counted between two and nine times. The J gene is TRBJ1-1, the V gene TRBV6-5; D call uncertain. Germline CDR1 reads MNHEY; CDR2 reads SVGAGI. The V and J ends lost 6 bases and 1 base respectively, with 15 bases between them. CDR3 length equals 15 residues. The CDR3 region is CASSTPTRKNTEAFF. CDR3 DNA sequence: TGTGCCAGCAGCACTCCTACTAGGAAGAACACTGAAGCTTTCTTT.

The table lists this clonotype with a few counts. The chain carries TRBV5-1 and TRBJ1-4, with D tentatively TRBD1 (6 bases). This CDR3 is built from 15 residues. Germline CDR1 and CDR2: SGHRS and YFSETQ. V shed 3 bases and J shed 5 bases, with 14 bases lying between them. CDR3 DNA sequence: TGCGCCAGCAGCTCGGGGAACACAGGGAATGAAAAACTGTTTTTT. Residues: CASSSGNTGNEKLFF.

V usage is TRBV19 and J usage is TRBJ1-5; 12 nucleotides agree with TRBD1. V lost 11 bases and J lost 7; bases outside the gene matches: 6. Germline CDR1 LNHDA, CDR2 SQIVND (reference sequence). This CDR3 is built from 13 residues. Here the CDR3 reads CAGGQGAYQPQHF. DNA of the CDR3: TGTGCCGGGGGACAGGGGGCTTACCAGCCCCAGCATTTT. Filled out from reference TRBV19 and TRBJ1-5, the complete variable domain reads DGGITQSPKYLFRKEGQNVTLSCEQNLNHDAMYWYRQDPGQGLRLIYYSQIVNDFQKGDIAEGYSVSREKKESFPLTVTSAQKNPTAFYLCAGGQGAYQPQHFGDGTRLSIL.

This clonotype has just a few counts. The rearrangement joins TRBV7-9 to TRBJ2-7, with TRBD1 identical over 7 bases. V trimming: 5 bases; J trimming: 6 bases; junction bases outside the gene matches: 10. The germline V gene has CDR1 SEHNR and CDR2 FQNEAQ (reference sequence). The CDR3 contains 14 residues. CDR3 region: CASSAVSGQIEQYF. CDR3 nucleotides: TGTGCCAGCAGCGCCGTCTCGGGACAGATCGAGCAGTACTTC.

This clonotype has a count of ten or more. The rearrangement joins TRBV28 to TRBJ1-4; 9 bases are a match to TRBD1. This CDR3 has 14 residues. Germline V CDR1 and CDR2: MDHEN, SYDVKM. The junction had 0 bases not matched to a gene; V was cut back by 2 bases and J by 5 bases. Here the CDR3 DNA reads TGTGCCAGCAGTTTAGGGACAGGGAATGAAAAACTGTTTTTT. Protein: CASSLGTGNEKLFF.

This chain connects TRBV3-1 to TRBJ1-4; 9 positions match TRBD1. CDR1 is LGHDT, CDR2 YNNKEL, per germline (reference sequence). This CDR3 has 14 amino acids. The V segment lost 3 bases and the J segment 10 bases; nucleotides outside the gene matches: 6. Here the CDR3 reads CASSHRDRDGKLFF. In DNA form, the CDR3 reads TGTGCCAGCAGCCACCGGGACAGGGACGGAAAACTGTTTTTT.

Comment on this clonotype: This sequence may be a read error, since a much larger clone differs from it by one base. The chain combines TRBV20-1 with TRBJ2-1; 7 bases line up with TRBD1. The CDR3 contains 16 residues. V shed 3 bases and J 3 bases; nucleotides not matched to a gene: 11. Germline V CDR1 and CDR2: DFQATT, SNEGSKA (reference sequence). The CDR3 sequence is CSARDQLQGFYNEQFF. CDR3 DNA sequence: TGCAGTGCTAGGGACCAGCTACAGGGGTTCTACAATGAGCAGTTCTTC.

The V call is TRBV20-1, the J call TRBJ2-2, with D perhaps TRBD2 (6 bases). Germline CDR1 and CDR2: DFQATT and SNEGSKA (reference sequence). This CDR3 has 14 residues. Between the trimmed V and J ends, which lost 5 bases and 6 bases, there was a span of 16 bases. The CDR3 DNA reads TGCAGTGCTCGAATCGCGGGACGACCCGGGGAGCTGTTTTTT. Encoded protein: CSARIAGRPGELFF.

This clonotype was recorded a few times. The chain couples TRBV12-3 or TRBV12-4 to TRBJ1-2; tentative D call: TRBD1 (5 bases). This CDR3 comprises 13 residues. Between the trimmed V and J ends, which lost 3 bases and 4 bases, there was a span of 9 bases. The CDR3, as DNA: TGTGCCAGCAGTTTTCCAGGGATCTATGGCTACACCTTC. This encodes CASSFPGIYGYTF.

The rearrangement links TRBV6-5 to TRBJ2-1; D unclear. Germline V gene sequence: CDR1 MNHEY, CDR2 SVGAGI. This CDR3 spans 14 amino acids. The V end lost 8 bases, the J end lost 0 bases, and 11 bases lay between the germline ends. The chain's CDR3 is CASQSPHSYNEQFF. CDR3 nucleotide sequence: TGTGCCAGCCAGAGTCCCCACTCCTACAATGAGCAGTTCTTC.

In its sample, this clonotype was seen a few times. V gene TRBV11-2 combines with J gene TRBJ1-2; D possibly corresponds to TRBD1 (6 bases). This CDR3 comprises 15 residues. Deletions cut 3 bases from V and 4 bases from J, with 15 bases between. CDR1 SGHAT and CDR2 FQNNGV come from the germline V gene. DNA for the CDR3: TGTGCCAGCAGCTTTTACACAGGGTTCGGCTATGGCTACACCTTC. Translating it yields CASSFYTGFGYGYTF.